A single sample gave rise to the 21 T cell receptor beta chains below, sequenced in a study of blood T cell repertoires in COVID-19. The table came from immunoSEQ multiplex PCR; TCRdb's copy has only in-frame clones and leaves some out. The sample contains hundreds of thousands of clones, around nine tenths of which appear only once. The sequencing input was peripheral blood. These receptors were collected from a woman aged 45 to 65 with COVID-19, enrolled during active disease.

This clone was found a few times. J is TRBJ1-1 and V is TRBV19; 7 positions match TRBD1. From germline, CDR1 is LNHDA and CDR2 SQIVND (reference sequence). The junction had 13 bases not matched to a gene; V was cut back by 8 bases and J by 1 base. The CDR3 contains 16 residues. CDR3 in DNA: TGTGCCAGTGAGCCGGGACAGCGACTGACGAACACTGAAGCTTTCTTT. As protein: CASEPGQRLTNTEAFF.

The V call is TRBV11-2, the J call TRBJ2-1; tentative D call: TRBD1 (7 bases). V lost 0 bases and J lost 7, with 13 bases in between. Looked up from germline, CDR1 is SGHAT and CDR2 is FQNNGV. CDR3 length: 15 amino acids. In DNA, the CDR3 is TGTGCCAGCAGCTTAGAACGGGCAGGGGGGAATGAGCAGTTCTTC. The encoded protein is CASSLERAGGNEQFF.

Here the CDR3 DNA reads TGTGCCAGCAGCTTTCGGGGGGCGATGCAGTACTTC. It encodes CASSFRGAMQYF. The chain carries TRBV5-4 and TRBJ2-7, with D maybe TRBD2 (7 bases). V was trimmed by 2 bases and J by 9 bases, leaving 12 bases between them. The germline V gene has CDR1 SGHNT and CDR2 YYREEE (reference sequence). The CDR3 covers 12 residues.

This rearrangement joins TRBV19 to TRBJ2-1; tentative D call: TRBD2 (7 bases). Trimming took 3 bases from V and 7 from J, leaving 16 bases between them. Germline V gene lookup returns CDR1 LNHDA and CDR2 SQIVND (reference sequence). There are 15 residues in the CDR3. Here the CDR3 reads CASSIGGAGGNEQFF. The CDR3 region has the DNA TGTGCCAGTAGTATTGGGGGGGCAGGAGGGAATGAGCAGTTCTTC.

The rearrangement joins TRBV11-2 to TRBJ2-5, with 10 bases aligning to TRBD2. Per the germline V gene, CDR1 is SGHAT and CDR2 is FQNNGV. With 6 bases clipped from V and 2 bases from J, the junction kept 9 bases outside the gene matches. The CDR3 length is 16 residues. The CDR3 DNA sequence: TGTGCCAGCAGTCACACACTAGCGGGGAATCAAGAGACCCAGTACTTC. Encoded protein: CASSHTLAGNQETQYF.

The chain uses TRBV6-7 and TRBJ1-2, with D unclear. TRBV6-7 is labeled an ORF, and its function is uncertain. V lost 2 bases and J 1 base, leaving 8 bases between the germline ends. The CDR3 extends over 14 amino acids. For the CDR3, the DNA is TGTGCCAGCAGTTACAATTACAGTAACTATGGCTACACCTTC. Protein: CASSYNYSNYGYTF.

This clone was seen only once. The CDR3 region is CASREDRGSTEAFF. The CDR3 nucleotides are TGTGCCAGCAGGGAAGACAGGGGTAGCACTGAAGCTTTCTTT. The chain carries TRBV7-6 and TRBJ1-1; TRBD1 agrees at 8 bases. The CDR3 runs 14 residues. The V segment lost 6 bases and the J segment 4 bases; nucleotides outside the gene matches: 7. CDR1 is SGHVS and CDR2 is FNYEAQ in the germline V gene.

The J gene is TRBJ1-2, the V gene TRBV5-4; D possibly corresponds to TRBD1 (6 bases). This CDR3 comprises 13 residues. V was cut by 0 bases and J by 8 bases, with 11 bases left in between. Germline V CDR1 and CDR2: SGHNT, YYREEE (reference sequence). The CDR3 protein is CASSLDRANGYTF. CDR3 nucleotides: TGTGCCAGCAGCTTGGACAGGGCGAACGGCTACACCTTC. The whole variable domain, filled in from reference TRBV5-4 and TRBJ1-2, reads ETGVTQSPTHLIKTRGQQVTLRCSSQSGHNTVSWYQQALGQGPQFIFQYYREEENGRGNFPPRFSGLQFPNYSSELNVNALELDDSALYLCASSLDRANGYTFGSGTRLTVV.

The rearrangement uses TRBV5-6 and TRBJ2-1; the match to TRBD2 covers 11 bases. This CDR3 contains 15 residues. The ends lost 4 bases at V and 4 bases at J; junction bases unmatched: 4. In germline, CDR1 is SGHDT, CDR2 YYEEEE. The CDR3 spells CASSTGLAVYNEQFF. CDR3 DNA: TGTGCCAGCAGCACGGGACTAGCGGTGTACAATGAGCAGTTCTTC.

V is TRBV2 and J is TRBJ2-3, with TRBD2 identical over 7 bases. CDR1 SNHLY and CDR2 FYNNEI come from the germline V gene. CDR3 length: 14 residues. V shed 3 bases and J 4 bases; nucleotides not matched to a gene: 4. CDR3 bases: TGTGCCAGCAGTGAGTCAAGCGGGGCAGATACGCAGTATTTT. Translated: CASSESSGADTQYF.

The J gene is TRBJ2-7, the V gene TRBV12-3 or TRBV12-4; 8 positions agree with TRBD1. The V and J ends lost 6 bases and 5 bases, in that order; junction bases with no gene match: 6. CDR3 length: 13 residues. CDR3 nucleotide sequence: TGTGCCAGCAGCGGACAGGGTTTCCACGAGCAGTACTTC. This translates into CASSGQGFHEQYF.

This rearrangement joins TRBV12-3 or TRBV12-4 to TRBJ2-3; D is undetermined. The length of the CDR3 is 13 residues. V was trimmed by 4 bases and J by 5 bases, leaving 10 bases between them. The CDR3 nucleotides are TGTGCCAGCAGTTCCTCCCTTGTAGATACGCAGTATTTT. Protein: CASSSSLVDTQYF.

Here the CDR3 reads CASSLGGQSYNEQFF. The CDR3 DNA is TGTGCCAGCAGCTTAGGAGGACAGAGCTACAATGAGCAGTTCTTC. V and J are TRBV11-2 and TRBJ2-1; D might be TRBD1 (6 bases). Trimming took 1 base from V and 3 from J, leaving 10 bases between them. This CDR3 is 15 amino acids long. CDR1 and CDR2 from the germline V gene are SGHAT and FQNNGV.

The rearrangement uses TRBV5-4 and TRBJ1-3, with 8 positions matching TRBD1. Per germline, CDR1 SGHNT and CDR2 YYREEE (reference sequence). The CDR3 has 16 amino acids. J was trimmed by 2 bases and V by 0 bases; bases with no gene match: 4. CDR3 nucleotides: TGTGCCAGCAGCTTGGGACAGGGGACGGCTGGAAACACCATATATTTT. This encodes CASSLGQGTAGNTIYF.

The V and J genes are TRBV4-2 and TRBJ1-1; D is undetermined. Germline V gene sequence: CDR1 LGHNA, CDR2 YNFKEQ. This CDR3 region has 11 residues. V lost 0 bases, J lost 10 bases, and 6 bases lay in between. DNA for the CDR3: TGTGCCAGCAGCCAAGAGCGTCGAGCTTTCTTT. This gives the protein CASSQERRAFF.

The chain recombines TRBV7-8 with TRBJ1-5; 7 nucleotides align to TRBD1. Trimming cost V 5 bases and J 2 bases; bases outside gene matches: 15. Germline V gene sequence: CDR1 SGHVS, CDR2 FQNEAQ. CDR3 length: 18 amino acids. CDR3 region: CASSLGQGGAFRNQPQHF. DNA of the CDR3: TGTGCCAGCAGCCTCGGCCAGGGGGGAGCTTTTCGCAATCAGCCCCAGCATTTT.

The V gene is TRBV7-8, the J gene TRBJ2-1; D gene ambiguous. Per the germline V gene, CDR1 is SGHVS and CDR2 is FQNEAQ. V was clipped by 5 bases and J by 2 bases, with 13 bases between them. The CDR3 loop spans 15 amino acids. The CDR3, as DNA: TGTGCCAGCAGCGCCTCGAGAGATCCCTACAATGAGCAGTTCTTC. Amino acids: CASSASRDPYNEQFF.

The chain has TRBV5-1 and TRBJ2-3; 9 positions match TRBD2. The CDR3 covers 17 residues. Trimming at V came to 0 bases and at J to 1 base, leaving 6 bases not matched to a gene. Germline V gene lookup returns CDR1 SGHRS and CDR2 YFSETQ. The CDR3 DNA reads as TGCGCCAGCAGCTTGGCCCTGGCTAGCGGGGGCACAGATACGCAGTATTTT. Translating it yields CASSLALASGGTDTQYF.

This chain joins TRBV11-2 and TRBJ1-2; TRBD1 agrees at 8 bases. The V segment lost 5 bases and the J segment 8 bases; nucleotides outside the gene matches: 7. The CDR3 loop spans 13 amino acids. Germline CDR1 SGHAT, CDR2 FQNNGV. The CDR3 loop reads CASSPDRGRGYTF. The CDR3 DNA reads TGTGCCAGCAGCCCAGACAGGGGACGGGGCTACACCTTC.

The J gene is TRBJ1-3, the V gene TRBV6-5; possibly TRBD1 for D (6 bases). V shed 6 bases and J shed 4 bases, with 13 bases lying between them. Germline CDR1 MNHEY, CDR2 SVGAGI. The CDR3 totals 14 residues. The CDR3 region is CASRSPTGGNTIYF. The CDR3 DNA reads TGTGCCAGCAGGTCGCCAACAGGGGGAAACACCATATATTTT.

The rearrangement links TRBV6-6 to TRBJ1-5, with a possible D match to TRBD1 (6 bases). The CDR3 length is 12 residues. Trimming stripped 7 bases from V and 2 bases from J, with 6 bases between. The germline V gene has CDR1 MNHNY and CDR2 SVGAGI (reference sequence). The CDR3 region has the DNA TGTGCCAGCAACAGGGGCAATCAGCCCCAGCATTTT. It yields the protein CASNRGNQPQHF.